This TCR beta chain was found in a study of blood T cell repertoires in COVID-19. Whole-study context: Specimens from acute and convalescent COVID-19 originated in the United States, Italy and Spain. Sources were T cells, B-cell-depleted T cells, or PBMCs; the material itself was cDNA or gDNA.

The method was immunoSEQ multiplex PCR; TCRdb's version includes in-frame clones alone and lacks a portion of them. This sample has hundreds of thousands of clones, with 88% found just once. The V segment lost 6 bases and the J segment 2 bases; nucleotides outside the gene matches: 10. The CDR3 is made up of 16 amino acids. Germline V gene sequence: CDR1 KGHSH, CDR2 LQKENI. Sample: peripheral blood. The TCR comes from a woman in her forties who had recovered from COVID-19. V is TRBV18 and J is TRBJ2-3; the match to TRBD2 covers 8 bases. The CDR3 is CASSPGREGPTDTQYF. The CDR3 DNA reads TGTGCCAGCTCCCCAGGCCGGGAGGGTCCCACAGATACGCAGTATTTT.